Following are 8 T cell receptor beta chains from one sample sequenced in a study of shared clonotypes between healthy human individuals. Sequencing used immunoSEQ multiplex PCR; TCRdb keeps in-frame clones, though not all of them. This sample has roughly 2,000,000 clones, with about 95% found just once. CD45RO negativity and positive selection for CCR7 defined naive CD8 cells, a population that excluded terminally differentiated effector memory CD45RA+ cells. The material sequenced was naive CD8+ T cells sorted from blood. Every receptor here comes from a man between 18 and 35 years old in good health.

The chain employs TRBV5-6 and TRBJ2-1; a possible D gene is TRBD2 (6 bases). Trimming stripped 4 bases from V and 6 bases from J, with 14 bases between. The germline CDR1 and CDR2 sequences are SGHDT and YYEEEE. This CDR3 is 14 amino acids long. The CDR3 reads CASSRGLEINEQFF. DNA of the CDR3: TGTGCCAGCAGCCGGGGACTTGAGATCAATGAGCAGTTCTTC.

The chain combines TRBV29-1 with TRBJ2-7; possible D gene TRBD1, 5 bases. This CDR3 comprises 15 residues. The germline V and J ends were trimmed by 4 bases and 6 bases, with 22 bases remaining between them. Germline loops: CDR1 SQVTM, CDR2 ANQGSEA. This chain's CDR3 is CSVVRDALGFPEQYF. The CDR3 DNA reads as TGCAGCGTTGTCAGGGATGCCTTAGGCTTTCCCGAGCAGTACTTC.

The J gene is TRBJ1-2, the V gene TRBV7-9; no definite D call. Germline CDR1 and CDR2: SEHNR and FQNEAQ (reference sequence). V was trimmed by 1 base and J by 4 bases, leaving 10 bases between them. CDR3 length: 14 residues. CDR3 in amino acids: CASSLEQNPYGYTF. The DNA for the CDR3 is TGTGCCAGCAGCTTAGAACAGAACCCCTATGGCTACACCTTC.

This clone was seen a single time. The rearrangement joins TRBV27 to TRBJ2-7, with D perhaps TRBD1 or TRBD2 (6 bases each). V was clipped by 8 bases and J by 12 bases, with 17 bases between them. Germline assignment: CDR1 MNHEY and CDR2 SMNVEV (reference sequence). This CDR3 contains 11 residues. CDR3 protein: CASGLTGSRYF. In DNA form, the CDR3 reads TGTGCCAGCGGACTAACAGGGTCGCGGTACTTC.

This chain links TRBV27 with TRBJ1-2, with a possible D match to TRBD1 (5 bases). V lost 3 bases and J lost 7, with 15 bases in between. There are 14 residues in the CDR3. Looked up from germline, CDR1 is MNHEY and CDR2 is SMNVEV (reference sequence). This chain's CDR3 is CASSLGGEAGGYTF. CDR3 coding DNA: TGTGCCAGCAGTTTGGGGGGGGAAGCGGGTGGCTACACCTTC.

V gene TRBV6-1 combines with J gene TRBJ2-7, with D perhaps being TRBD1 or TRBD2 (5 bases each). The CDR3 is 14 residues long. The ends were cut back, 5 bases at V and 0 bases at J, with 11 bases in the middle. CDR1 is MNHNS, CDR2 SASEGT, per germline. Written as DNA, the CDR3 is TGTGCCAGCAGTTTCGGGACGGCCTCCTACGAGCAGTACTTC. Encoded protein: CASSFGTASYEQYF.

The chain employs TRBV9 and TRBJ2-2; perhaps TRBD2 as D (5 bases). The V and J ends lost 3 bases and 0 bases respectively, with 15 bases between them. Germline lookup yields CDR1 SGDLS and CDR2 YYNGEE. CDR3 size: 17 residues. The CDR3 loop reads CASSAPRSGTNTGELFF. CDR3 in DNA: TGTGCCAGCAGCGCTCCGAGGAGCGGAACGAACACCGGGGAGCTGTTTTTT. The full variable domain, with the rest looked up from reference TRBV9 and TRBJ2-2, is DSGVTQTPKHLITATGQRVTLRCSPRSGDLSVYWYQQSLDQGLQFLIQYYNGEERAKGNILERFSAQQFPDLHSELNLSSLELGDSALYFCASSAPRSGTNTGELFFGEGSRLTVL.

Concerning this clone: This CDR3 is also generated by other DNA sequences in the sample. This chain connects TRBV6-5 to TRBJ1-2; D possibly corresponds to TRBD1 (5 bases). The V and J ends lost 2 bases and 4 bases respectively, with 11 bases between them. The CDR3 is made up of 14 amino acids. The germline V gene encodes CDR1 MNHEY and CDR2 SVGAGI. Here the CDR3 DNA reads TGTGCCAGCAGTTACGGGACCGGGGGCTATGGCTACACCTTC. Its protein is CASSYGTGGYGYTF.